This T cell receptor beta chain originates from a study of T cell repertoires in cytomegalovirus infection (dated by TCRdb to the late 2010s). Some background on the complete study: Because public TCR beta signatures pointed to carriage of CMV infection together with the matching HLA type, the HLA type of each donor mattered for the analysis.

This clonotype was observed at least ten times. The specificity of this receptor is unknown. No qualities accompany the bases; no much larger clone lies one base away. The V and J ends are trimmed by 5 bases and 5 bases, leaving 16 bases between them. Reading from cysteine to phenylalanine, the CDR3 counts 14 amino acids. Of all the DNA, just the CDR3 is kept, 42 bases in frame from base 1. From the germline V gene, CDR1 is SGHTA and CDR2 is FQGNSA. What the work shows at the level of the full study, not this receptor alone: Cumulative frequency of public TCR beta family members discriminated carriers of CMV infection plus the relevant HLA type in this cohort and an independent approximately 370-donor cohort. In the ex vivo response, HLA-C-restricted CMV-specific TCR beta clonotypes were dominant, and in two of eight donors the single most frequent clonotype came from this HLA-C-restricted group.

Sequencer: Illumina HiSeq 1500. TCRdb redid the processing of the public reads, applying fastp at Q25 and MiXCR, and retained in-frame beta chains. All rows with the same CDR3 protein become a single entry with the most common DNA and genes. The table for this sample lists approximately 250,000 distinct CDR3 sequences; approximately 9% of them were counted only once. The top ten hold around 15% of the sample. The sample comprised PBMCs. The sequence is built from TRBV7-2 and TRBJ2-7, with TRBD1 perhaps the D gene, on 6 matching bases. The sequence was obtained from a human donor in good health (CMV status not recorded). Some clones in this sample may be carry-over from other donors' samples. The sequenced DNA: TGTGCCAGCAGCCACTTGACAGGTTCCCACGAGCAGTACTTC. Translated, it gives CASSHLTGSHEQYF.